Shown below are 2 T cell receptor beta chains from a single sample sequenced in a study of blood T cell repertoires in COVID-19. Sequenced by immunoSEQ multiplex PCR; TCRdb stores in-frame clones only, minus some. The table shows 55,000 to 70,000 clones, with approximately 83% occurring only once. Sequencing was performed on peripheral blood. The source of these receptors is a woman over 75 with acute or convalescent COVID-19.

This clone was seen more than once but under ten times. The V and J genes are TRBV27 and TRBJ1-1, with unresolved D. CDR3 length: 13 residues. The V gene's germline CDR1 is MNHEY and CDR2 SMNVEV (reference sequence). Trimming stripped 6 bases from V and 3 bases from J, with 11 bases between. The CDR3 DNA follows: TGTGCCAGCAGCCGGAGGGAGGACACTGAAGCTTTCTTT. As protein: CASSRREDTEAFF.

This rearrangement joins TRBV9 to TRBJ2-3, with TRBD2 matching over 7 bases. This CDR3 is built from 16 residues. The V and J ends lost 0 bases and 1 base, in that order; junction bases with no gene match: 5. CDR1 and CDR2 from the germline V gene are SGDLS and YYNGEE. The CDR3 DNA reads TGTGCCAGCAGCGTAGAAGCGGGGAGGGGCACAGATACGCAGTATTTT. Residues: CASSVEAGRGTDTQYF. Looking up the rest from reference TRBV9 and TRBJ2-3 gives the full variable domain: DSGVTQTPKHLITATGQRVTLRCSPRSGDLSVYWYQQSLDQGLQFLIQYYNGEERAKGNILERFSAQQFPDLHSELNLSSLELGDSALYFCASSVEAGRGTDTQYFGPGTRLTVL.